The clone carrying this TCR beta chain was picked up a small number of times. The ends lost 0 bases at V and 3 bases at J; junction bases unmatched: 4. Germline values: CDR1 LGHNA, CDR2 YNFKEQ. The CDR3 is 15 residues long. The data were taken from a study of blood T cell repertoires in COVID-19. Study background: There were acute and convalescent COVID-19 samples, and they came from the United States, Italy and Spain. The cDNA or gDNA used as material had been derived from T cells, B-cell-depleted T cells, or PBMCs.

Per the authors' pipeline: Counts of nucleated cells, estimated from reference gene primer amplification, were obtained. Using immunoSEQ multiplex PCR, the repertoire was profiled, and TCRdb retains in-frame clones only, with some absent. The D gene and trimming were derived from the DNA, and the V and J assignments and clone size from that table. The repertoire has under 200,000 clones, about 85% of them found once; the top ten carry about 5%. Material: peripheral blood. This TCR derives from a woman aged 80 or older with acute or convalescent COVID-19. The J gene is TRBJ2-7, the V gene TRBV4-2; 8 nucleotides line up with TRBD1. The CDR3 protein is CASSQDSGQGYEQYF. The DNA of the CDR3 is TGTGCCAGCAGCCAAGATTCAGGACAGGGCTACGAGCAGTACTTC.